This T cell receptor beta chain derives from a study of T cells after yellow fever vaccination. This CDR3 is built from 13 residues. Germline V gene lookup returns CDR1 SQVTM and CDR2 ANQGSEA. Losses at the gene ends were 6 bases for V and 5 bases for J; bases not matched to a gene: 9. For TCR, cDNA came from 5'RACE template switching, which added a universal primer site and UMIs. TCRdb called the 5' RACE reads again in MiXCR, with one record for every CDR3 protein. The sample records more than 55,000 distinct CDR3 sequences, 7.4% being singletons. This clonotype was seen at least ten times. This receptor was obtained from a man aged 25 to 45 who received the YFV17D yellow fever vaccine. Material: CD8+ T cells sorted from PBMCs, obtained 15 days after the yellow fever booster vaccination. The genes are TRBV29-1 and TRBJ2-5, with 7 bases fitting TRBD1. Written as DNA, the CDR3 is TGCAGCGTAATAAAGGGGGCCCGGGAGACCCAGTACTTC. Residues: CSVIKGARETQYF.